Listed below are T cell receptor beta chains from one sample, sequenced in a study of cytomegalovirus exposure and HLA in healthy donors. The table came from immunoSEQ multiplex PCR; TCRdb's copy has only in-frame clones and leaves some out. The sample lists under 300,000 clones, around 90% seen once, with about 1.7% in the top ten. The sequencing sample was made of PBMCs. The origin of the receptors is a girl aged 2 to 10 in good health and CMV-seronegative. The CDR3 runs from the conserved cysteine through the conserved F or W. Fields, in order: CDR3 length, V gene, J gene, clone size, D gene, CDR3 DNA, CDR3 protein. A D gene is named only where the DNA matches it firmly. The size field is filled for only some rows; it gives once, few, many or a size class.

len: 17
v_gene: TRBV4-2
j_gene: TRBJ2-1
abundance: NA
d_gene: TRBD1
CDR3nt: TGTGCCAGCAGCCAAGATCTGACAGGGGGCTCCTACAATGAGCAGTTCTTC
CDR3aa: CASSQDLTGGSYNEQFF

len: 19
v_gene: TRBV19
j_gene: TRBJ2-3
abundance: NA
d_gene: TRBD2
CDR3nt: TGTGCCAGTAGCCCCCCTGAGCGGACTAGCCGACCAGTCACAGATACGCAGTATTTT
CDR3aa: CASSPPERTSRPVTDTQYF

len: 15
v_gene: TRBV6-5
j_gene: TRBJ1-2
abundance: NA
d_gene: TRBD1
CDR3nt: TGTGCCAGCAGCACTTCCGAGACAGGGATTGGTGGCTACACCTTC
CDR3aa: CASSTSETGIGGYTF

len: 15
v_gene: TRBV7-9
j_gene: TRBJ2-7
abundance: NA
d_gene: TRBD1
CDR3nt: TGTGCCAGCAGCTCCGGGACAGGGGGTCACTACGAGCAGTACTTC
CDR3aa: CASSSGTGGHYEQYF

len: 15
v_gene: TRBV27
j_gene: TRBJ1-3
abundance: NA
d_gene: NA
CDR3nt: TGTGCCAGCAGTTTACAGGGAGGCTCTGGAAACACCATATATTTT
CDR3aa: CASSLQGGSGNTIYF

len: 17
v_gene: TRBV9
j_gene: TRBJ1-1
abundance: NA
d_gene: TRBD1
CDR3nt: TGTGCCAGCAGCGGGAGGGGGGACAGGGGAGCAAGGACTGAAGCTTTCTTT
CDR3aa: CASSGRGDRGARTEAFF

len: 16
v_gene: TRBV18
j_gene: TRBJ2-3
abundance: NA
d_gene: NA
CDR3nt: TGTGCCAGCTCACGGAGTTACTGGGTCGGCACAGATACGCAGTATTTT
CDR3aa: CASSRSYWVGTDTQYF

len: 14
v_gene: TRBV28
j_gene: TRBJ1-5
abundance: NA
d_gene: NA
CDR3nt: TGTGCCAGCAGTTTCCCCATCTACAATCAGCCCCAGCATTTT
CDR3aa: CASSFPIYNQPQHF

len: 14
v_gene: TRBV30
j_gene: TRBJ1-3
abundance: NA
d_gene: TRBD1
CDR3nt: TGTGCCTGGGGGGGGACAGACTCTGGAAACACCATATATTTT
CDR3aa: CAWGGTDSGNTIYF

len: 13
v_gene: TRBV6-1
j_gene: TRBJ1-1
abundance: NA
d_gene: NA
CDR3nt: TGTGCCAGCAGGGGGCAGGCCCTCGCTGAAGCTTTCTTT
CDR3aa: CASRGQALAEAFF

len: 13
v_gene: TRBV10-3
j_gene: TRBJ2-5
abundance: NA
d_gene: NA
CDR3nt: TGTGCCATCAGTTTTAGCGGCCAAGAGACCCAGTACTTC
CDR3aa: CAISFSGQETQYF

len: 15
v_gene: TRBV19
j_gene: TRBJ1-2
abundance: NA
d_gene: NA
CDR3nt: TGTGCCAGTAGTGGGAGCCCTCTGGCTAACTATGGCTACACCTTC
CDR3aa: CASSGSPLANYGYTF

len: 16
v_gene: TRBV28
j_gene: TRBJ2-3
abundance: NA
d_gene: TRBD2
CDR3nt: TGTGCCAGCAGCTACTCTAGCGGGGGGCCCAAGTATACGCAGTATTTT
CDR3aa: CASSYSSGGPKYTQYF

len: 12
v_gene: TRBV29-1
j_gene: TRBJ2-7
abundance: NA
d_gene: NA
CDR3nt: TGCAGCGCCGGAGGGGTAGGGAGCGAGCAGTACTTC
CDR3aa: CSAGGVGSEQYF

len: 13
v_gene: TRBV10-2
j_gene: TRBJ2-7
abundance: once
d_gene: TRBD1
CDR3nt: TGCGCCAGCTGGAGCGACAGGGTCTACGAGCAGTACTTC
CDR3aa: CASWSDRVYEQYF

len: 15
v_gene: TRBV27
j_gene: TRBJ2-7
abundance: NA
d_gene: NA
CDR3nt: TGTGCCAGCAGTTTCGCAGGACTTCTTGCCTACGAGCAGTACTTC
CDR3aa: CASSFAGLLAYEQYF

len: 15
v_gene: TRBV6-7
j_gene: TRBJ2-7
abundance: NA
d_gene: TRBD2
CDR3nt: TGTGCCAGCAGTTACCTTCATCGGGAGGGCTACGAGCAGTACTTC
CDR3aa: CASSYLHREGYEQYF

len: 14
v_gene: TRBV9
j_gene: TRBJ1-1
abundance: NA
d_gene: TRBD1
CDR3nt: TGTGCCAGCAATACGGGACAGATGAACACTGAAGCTTTCTTT
CDR3aa: CASNTGQMNTEAFF

len: 13
v_gene: TRBV27
j_gene: TRBJ1-2
abundance: NA
d_gene: NA
CDR3nt: TGTGCCACCGTTACCAGGGGATCTGGCGGCTACACCTTC
CDR3aa: CATVTRGSGGYTF

len: 13
v_gene: TRBV25-1
j_gene: TRBJ1-2
abundance: NA
d_gene: TRBD1
CDR3nt: TGTGCCAGCAGTGAAGCGGGACAGAATGGCTACACCTTC
CDR3aa: CASSEAGQNGYTF

len: 16
v_gene: TRBV19
j_gene: TRBJ2-3
abundance: NA
d_gene: TRBD2
CDR3nt: TGTGCCAGTAGTATATTCGGGACTAGCAGCACAGATACGCAGTATTTT
CDR3aa: CASSIFGTSSTDTQYF

len: 17
v_gene: TRBV10-1
j_gene: TRBJ2-2
abundance: NA
d_gene: TRBD2
CDR3nt: TGCGCCAGCAGCCCCGGGACTAGCGGAATATACACCGGGGAGCTGTTTTTT
CDR3aa: CASSPGTSGIYTGELFF

len: 14
v_gene: TRBV19
j_gene: TRBJ2-2
abundance: NA
d_gene: TRBD2
CDR3nt: TGTGCCAGTACCGCGGGACTAGATTCCGGGGAGCTGTTTTTT
CDR3aa: CASTAGLDSGELFF

len: 15
v_gene: TRBV5-6
j_gene: TRBJ1-1
abundance: few
d_gene: NA
CDR3nt: TGTGCCAGCAGCTTGGCCGGGGGTGGCGGCACTGAAGCTTTCTTT
CDR3aa: CASSLAGGGGTEAFF

len: 11
v_gene: TRBV6-5
j_gene: TRBJ2-7
abundance: NA
d_gene: NA
CDR3nt: TGTGCCAGCAGTAATGACTACGAGCAGTACTTC
CDR3aa: CASSNDYEQYF

len: 16
v_gene: TRBV5-4
j_gene: TRBJ2-3
abundance: NA
d_gene: NA
CDR3nt: TGTGCCAGCACCCCCGGGAGCCCGACCTCCACAGATACGCAGTATTTT
CDR3aa: CASTPGSPTSTDTQYF

len: 14
v_gene: TRBV5-6
j_gene: TRBJ2-1
abundance: once
d_gene: NA
CDR3nt: TGTGCCAGCAGCCTCCGACTAGTGATCCATGAGCAGTTCTTC
CDR3aa: CASSLRLVIHEQFF

len: 14
v_gene: TRBV18
j_gene: TRBJ1-6
abundance: NA
d_gene: TRBD1
CDR3nt: TGTGCCAGCTCAGTTCGACAGGGGAATTCACCCCTCCACTTT
CDR3aa: CASSVRQGNSPLHF

len: 14
v_gene: TRBV18
j_gene: TRBJ2-7
abundance: NA
d_gene: TRBD1
CDR3nt: TGTGCCAGCTCACCATTGGGACAGGGCTACGAGCAGTACTTC
CDR3aa: CASSPLGQGYEQYF

len: 12
v_gene: TRBV28
j_gene: TRBJ2-5
abundance: NA
d_gene: NA
CDR3nt: TGTGCCAGCAGTGGGGAGCAAGAGACCCAGTACTTC
CDR3aa: CASSGEQETQYF

len: 13
v_gene: TRBV27
j_gene: TRBJ2-3
abundance: NA
d_gene: NA
CDR3nt: TGTGCCAGCAGTAAGGGGAGCACAGATACGCAGTATTTT
CDR3aa: CASSKGSTDTQYF

len: 15
v_gene: TRBV7-8
j_gene: TRBJ1-4
abundance: NA
d_gene: NA
CDR3nt: TGTGCCAGCAGTTTAAGACACATCTTCGGTGAAAAACTGTTTTTT
CDR3aa: CASSLRHIFGEKLFF

len: 15
v_gene: TRBV30
j_gene: TRBJ2-3
abundance: once
d_gene: NA
CDR3nt: TGTGCCTGGAGTGTACGGTCCGATTTCTTGGATACGCAGTATTTT
CDR3aa: CAWSVRSDFLDTQYF

len: 14
v_gene: TRBV2
j_gene: TRBJ2-1
abundance: NA
d_gene: NA
CDR3nt: TGTGCCAGCAGCGGCGGGGGCTCGTACAATGAGCAGTTCTTC
CDR3aa: CASSGGGSYNEQFF

len: 14
v_gene: TRBV5-1
j_gene: TRBJ2-5
abundance: NA
d_gene: NA
CDR3nt: TGCGCCAGCAGCGCCGACGTCCCCGGGGAGACCCAGTACTTC
CDR3aa: CASSADVPGETQYF

len: 16
v_gene: TRBV19
j_gene: TRBJ2-1
abundance: NA
d_gene: TRBD2
CDR3nt: TGTGCCAGTAGTATAGCCGGGACTAGCGGGAGTGTTGGGCAGTTCTTC
CDR3aa: CASSIAGTSGSVGQFF

len: 15
v_gene: TRBV5-8
j_gene: TRBJ1-2
abundance: NA
d_gene: NA
CDR3nt: TGTGCCAGCAGCTTGGAAGGCAGGCCCGGCTATGGCTACACCTTC
CDR3aa: CASSLEGRPGYGYTF